This TCR beta chain comes out of a study of blood T cells in healthy people across ages. The study's findings and limits: The study regarded diversity estimates from one million T cells as underestimates. Strong correlation linked observed beta diversity and percent naive T cells.

PCR was performed a second time for roughly 7 to 12 cycles using a sample-barcoded 5' primer and a J-beta primer mix. Any given sample supplied a minimum of 3 million CDR3-containing paired-end reads. A single record per CDR3 protein comes from TCRdb applying MiXCR to the 5' RACE reads. The profile shows around 800,000 distinct CDR3 sequences, roughly 46% of them singletons. The germline V gene encodes CDR1 LGHNA and CDR2 YSLEER. The CDR3 is 17 amino acids. V was clipped by 1 base and J by 7 bases; unmatched bases: 8. As for this clonotype: The antigen remains undetermined.

The chain has TRBV4-3 and TRBJ2-7, with TRBD2 matching 15 bases. Sequenced input: blood. This TCR was sampled from a man older than 75 in good health. The CDR3 sequence is CASSQAAGTSGRYEQYF. The CDR3 region has the DNA TGCGCCAGCAGCCAAGCCGCCGGGACTAGCGGGAGGTATGAGCAGTACTTC.